This T cell receptor (beta chain) was retrieved from a study of T-cell memory formation after mild COVID-19. TCRdb re-called the 5' RACE reads with MiXCR, one entry per CDR3 protein. The repertoire holds 120,000 or so distinct CDR3 sequences, approximately 17% seen once, with over 4% in the top ten. The V gene end was trimmed by 4 bases and the J gene end by 4 bases; junction bases not matched to a gene: 9. Germline V gives CDR1 SGHRS, CDR2 YFSETQ. This CDR3 has 15 residues. The rearrangement links TRBV5-1 to TRBJ2-5, with 8 bases matching TRBD1. The material sequenced was PBMCs or a T cell subset sorted from them (not recorded which). This clonotype originated in a man younger than 30 who had mild COVID-19 (a few samples of this study predate the infection). Cell type and time point are not known. The CDR3: CASSPLIGQGETQYF. The CDR3 nucleotides read TGCGCCAGCAGCCCGTTAATAGGACAGGGAGAGACCCAGTACTTC.